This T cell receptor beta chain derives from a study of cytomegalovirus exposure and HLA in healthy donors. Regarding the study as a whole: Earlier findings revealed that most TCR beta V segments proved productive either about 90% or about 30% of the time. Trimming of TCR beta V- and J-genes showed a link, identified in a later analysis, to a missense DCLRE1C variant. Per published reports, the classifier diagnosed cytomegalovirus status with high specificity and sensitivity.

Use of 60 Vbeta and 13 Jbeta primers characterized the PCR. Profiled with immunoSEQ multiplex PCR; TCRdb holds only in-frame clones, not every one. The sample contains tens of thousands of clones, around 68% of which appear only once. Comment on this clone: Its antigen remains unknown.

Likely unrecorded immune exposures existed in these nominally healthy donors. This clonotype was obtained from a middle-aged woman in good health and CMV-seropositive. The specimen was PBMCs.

This CDR3 reads CASSLLSGTTATGELFF. CDR3 nucleotide sequence: TGTGCCAGCAGCCTCCTTTCGGGGACTACCGCCACCGGGGAGCTGTTTTTT. V usage is TRBV7-7 and J usage is TRBJ2-2; the match to TRBD2 covers 7 bases. From germline, CDR1 is SSHAT and CDR2 FNYEAQ (reference sequence). The V segment lost 5 bases and the J segment 4 bases; nucleotides outside the gene matches: 13. The CDR3 is made up of 17 amino acids.